The 19 T cell receptor beta chains reported below all come from one sample, sequenced in a study of CD8+ T cells in alopecia areata. cDNA prepared by RNA extraction and subsequent reverse transcription served as the template for sequencing. TCRdb's copy holds only in-frame clones and misses some; the assay was immunoSEQ multiplex PCR. The sample lists under 150,000 clones, approximately 60% occurring once. Material for sequencing was CD8+ T cells sorted from blood. The receptors stem from a human donor in good health.

The chain carries TRBV29-1 and TRBJ2-3; D remains unclear. Germline V lookup: CDR1 SQVTM, CDR2 ANQGSEA. V was trimmed by 4 bases and J by 3 bases, leaving 5 bases between them. This CDR3 has 11 amino acids. CDR3 nucleotides: TGCAGCGTTGTACGAACAGATACGCAGTATTTT. It codes for CSVVRTDTQYF.

The chain carries TRBV25-1 and TRBJ2-5, with 8 bases lining up with TRBD1. Losses at the gene ends were 2 bases for V and 4 bases for J; bases not matched to a gene: 6. This CDR3 spans 15 amino acids. CDR1 is MGHDK and CDR2 is SYGVNS in the germline V gene. DNA for the CDR3: TGTGCCAGCAGTGAAGGACAGGGAAAGGGAGAGACCCAGTACTTC. This encodes CASSEGQGKGETQYF.

CDR3 nucleotide sequence: TGTGCCAGCAGTCACGGAAGCACCGGGGAGCTGTTTTTT. Translated, it gives CASSHGSTGELFF. The chain employs TRBV27 and TRBJ2-2, with D hard to call. Trimming pared 5 bases from V and 4 bases from J, leaving 8 bases between. The CDR3 is 13 amino acids. The V gene's germline CDR1 is MNHEY and CDR2 SMNVEV (reference sequence).

This clone appeared once. This chain links TRBV7-9 with TRBJ2-1, with D perhaps matching TRBD2 (5 bases). This CDR3 region has 13 residues. Per germline, CDR1 SEHNR and CDR2 FQNEAQ (reference sequence). Trimming cost V 1 base and J 8 bases, with 9 bases left between them. The CDR3 DNA follows: TGTGCCAGCAGCTTAGTTTGGGGAGATGAGCAGTTCTTC. Protein sequence: CASSLVWGDEQFF. Combining the CDR3 with reference TRBV7-9 and TRBJ2-1 gives the whole variable domain DTGVSQNPRHKITKRGQNVTFRCDPISEHNRLYWYRQTLGQGPEFLTYFQNEAQLEKSRLLSDRFSAERPKGSFSTLEIQRTEQGDSAMYLCASSLVWGDEQFFGPGTRLTVL.

This chain links TRBV27 with TRBJ2-5, with TRBD2 matching over 8 bases. The trim removed 7 bases at V and 6 bases at J, leaving 10 bases unmatched. CDR1 is MNHEY and CDR2 is SMNVEV in the germline V gene (reference sequence). The CDR3 has 14 amino acids. The CDR3 here is CASKGVAGIQTQYF. The CDR3 DNA follows: TGTGCCAGCAAGGGAGTAGCGGGAATCCAGACCCAGTACTTC.

The chain couples TRBV27 to TRBJ2-7; possibly TRBD1 or TRBD2 for D (5 bases each). The CDR3 sequence is 14 residues long. In germline, CDR1 is MNHEY, CDR2 SMNVEV (reference sequence). V dropped 1 base and J dropped 5 bases, with 12 bases sitting between them. CDR3 amino acids: CASSLFVGTDEQYF. As DNA, the CDR3 is TGTGCCAGCAGTTTATTCGTTGGGACCGACGAGCAGTACTTC.

The rearrangement joins TRBV29-1 to TRBJ2-2, with 8 bases matching TRBD2. The CDR3 extends over 13 amino acids. The J segment lost 5 bases and the V segment lost 5 bases, leaving 4 bases of the junction unmatched. Germline V gene data show CDR1 as SQVTM and CDR2 as ANQGSEA. CDR3 loop: CSVYTGGTGELFF. The CDR3 DNA sequence: TGCAGCGTTTATACGGGAGGGACCGGGGAGCTGTTTTTT.

This clone was found a few times. The rearrangement joins TRBV6-6 to TRBJ2-7; D possibly uses TRBD1 or TRBD2 (7 bases each). The CDR3 totals 15 residues. The germline V and J ends were trimmed by 6 bases and 3 bases, with 18 bases remaining between them. Germline V gene data show CDR1 as MNHNY and CDR2 as SVGAGI (reference sequence). CDR3 amino acids: CASSRAGQTIYEQYF. DNA of the CDR3: TGTGCCAGCAGCCGAGCGGGACAGACGATCTACGAGCAGTACTTC.

The genes are TRBV7-2 and TRBJ2-5; D gene unclear. The V end lost 2 bases, the J end lost 5 bases, and 9 bases lay between the germline ends. The length of the CDR3 is 13 residues. The V gene's germline CDR1 is SGHTA and CDR2 FQGNSA. CDR3 loop: CASSLSNRETQYF. The CDR3 bases are TGTGCCAGCAGCTTATCTAACCGGGAGACCCAGTACTTC.

DNA of the CDR3: TGCAGCGTTCCACCGAGAGGTGAGCAGTTCTTC. Protein sequence: CSVPPRGEQFF. V is TRBV29-1 and J is TRBJ2-1; no definite D call. CDR3 length equals 11 residues. Germline values: CDR1 SQVTM, CDR2 ANQGSEA. Trimming stripped 5 bases from V and 9 bases from J, with 11 bases between.

This clone was seen just once. The chain carries TRBV6-1 and TRBJ2-7; D ambiguous. The CDR3 sequence is 13 residues long. Deletions cut 2 bases from V and 4 bases from J, with 9 bases between. The germline gives CDR1 MNHNS, CDR2 SASEGT. CDR3 DNA: TGTGCCAGCAGTGAAACGTGGGGATACGAGCAGTACTTC. Its translation is CASSETWGYEQYF.

This chain links TRBV2 with TRBJ1-4, with D perhaps matching TRBD1 (6 bases). V dropped 4 bases and J dropped 6 bases, with 18 bases sitting between them. This CDR3 is built from 16 residues. The germline gives CDR1 SNHLY, CDR2 FYNNEI. The CDR3 spells CASSGKATGDYEKLFF. The CDR3 DNA is TGTGCCAGCAGTGGGAAAGCGACAGGCGATTATGAAAAACTGTTTTTT.

The genes are TRBV5-4 and TRBJ2-5; D is perhaps TRBD2 (6 bases). This CDR3 contains 15 residues. The germline gives CDR1 SGHNT, CDR2 YYREEE (reference sequence). Trimming removed 2 bases from V and 3 bases from J, with 14 bases in between. This chain's CDR3 is CASSFRGIREETQYF. The CDR3, as DNA: TGTGCCAGCAGCTTTCGGGGGATTAGGGAAGAGACCCAGTACTTC.

V is TRBV29-1 and J is TRBJ2-6, with D unresolved. Germline assignment: CDR1 SQVTM and CDR2 ANQGSEA. The V gene lost 4 bases and the J gene lost 0 bases, with 7 bases spanning the gap. CDR3 length equals 14 residues. The CDR3 region is CSVGLPSGANVLTF. The CDR3 DNA is TGCAGCGTTGGGCTGCCCTCTGGGGCCAACGTCCTGACTTTC.

The genes are TRBV5-6 and TRBJ1-2; 7 positions match TRBD1. There are 13 residues in the CDR3. The germline CDR1 and CDR2 sequences are SGHDT and YYEEEE. The V segment lost 3 bases and the J segment 7 bases; nucleotides outside the gene matches: 6. In DNA, the CDR3 is TGTGCCAGCAGCTCACAGGGGTTGGGTGGCTACACCTTC. It encodes CASSSQGLGGYTF.

V and J are TRBV29-1 and TRBJ2-7, with TRBD2 matching 10 bases. The V gene end was trimmed by 1 base and the J gene end by 1 base; junction bases not matched to a gene: 16. Germline CDR1 and CDR2: SQVTM and ANQGSEA. The CDR3 loop spans 19 amino acids. The CDR3 is CSVEVRGRTSGDLSYEQYF. The CDR3 DNA sequence: TGCAGCGTTGAAGTGAGGGGAAGGACTAGCGGCGACCTTTCCTACGAGCAGTACTTC.

The V and J genes are TRBV9 and TRBJ2-3; 10 bases map to TRBD2. The ends lost 0 bases at V and 3 bases at J; junction bases unmatched: 4. CDR1 is SGDLS and CDR2 is YYNGEE in the germline V gene. The CDR3 loop spans 16 amino acids. Here the CDR3 reads CASSVESSGRTDTQYF. In DNA, the CDR3 is TGTGCCAGCAGCGTAGAGTCTAGCGGGAGAACAGATACGCAGTATTTT.

The rearrangement uses TRBV14 and TRBJ2-3; 11 nucleotides match TRBD2. V was clipped by 1 base and J by 5 bases; unmatched bases: 8. CDR1 SGHDN and CDR2 FVKESK come from the germline V gene. The CDR3 loop spans 17 amino acids. The CDR3 DNA reads as TGTGCCAGCAGCCAAGGCTATAGCGGGAGGGCCGGAGATACGCAGTATTTT. Amino acid sequence: CASSQGYSGRAGDTQYF.

V is TRBV25-1 and J is TRBJ2-2; D remains unclear. In germline, CDR1 is MGHDK, CDR2 SYGVNS. V was clipped by 4 bases and J by 5 bases, with 5 bases between them. The length of the CDR3 is 12 residues. CDR3 amino acids: CASSASTGELFF. CDR3 bases: TGTGCCAGCAGTGCGTCGACCGGGGAGCTGTTTTTT.